Included here is one T cell receptor beta chain sequence, with context. Its matching antigen is unknown. These data belong to a study of T cell repertoires in cytomegalovirus infection. Whole-study context: TCR beta signatures that were public indicated CMV infection and matching HLA type.

Germline V lookup: CDR1 DFQATT, CDR2 SNEGSKA (reference sequence). V was shortened by 0 bases and J by 0 bases, with 12 bases between the two germline ends. The CDR3 covers 16 residues. Whole-study results and caveats: HLA-C-restricted, CMV-specific TCR beta clonotypes were dominant ex vivo. Pooled public TCR beta family frequency picked out CMV carriers with the relevant HLA.

MiXCR, applied by TCRdb to the reads, yields one record per CDR3 protein. Among some 160,000 distinct CDR3 sequences listed, 17% were seen once. Sequencing used CD8+ T cells from PBMCs. The TCR originated in a human donor in good health (CMV status not recorded). Some clones in this sample may be carry-over from other donors' samples. V is TRBV20-1 and J is TRBJ2-4; TRBD2 is a possible D gene (6 bases). CDR3 nucleotides: TGCAGTGCTAGAGATGGCGATAGCGGAGCCAAAAACATTCAGTACTTC. Translated: CSARDGDSGAKNIQYF.